This passage covers 4 T cell receptor beta chains from one sample sequenced in a study of shared clonotypes between healthy human individuals. Sequencing used immunoSEQ multiplex PCR; TCRdb keeps in-frame clones, though not all of them. This table holds millions of clones, approximately 93% found once. Sequenced sample: naive CD4+ T cells from PBMCs. Subset noted: CD45RA+ positively selected. Receptors were obtained from a man aged 18 to 30 in good health. Some clones in this sample may be carry-over from other donors' samples.

This chain connects TRBV5-1 to TRBJ2-5; D might be TRBD2 (6 bases). Trimming removed 3 bases from V and 5 bases from J, with 14 bases in between. The length of the CDR3 is 14 residues. Germline assignment: CDR1 SGHRS and CDR2 YFSETQ. CDR3 protein: CASSSTGRRETQYF. The CDR3 DNA is TGCGCCAGCAGCTCTACCGGGAGACGGGAGACCCAGTACTTC.

The genes are TRBV4-1 and TRBJ1-2, with D unclear. CDR3 length: 15 residues. CDR1 and CDR2 (germline): MGHRA, YSYEKL. V gave up 0 bases and J gave up 7 bases, with 15 bases separating them. The CDR3 coding sequence is TGCGCCAGCAGCCAAGAGACCGGGCCAGGCAGTGGCTACACCTTC. Translation: CASSQETGPGSGYTF.

V usage is TRBV5-8 and J usage is TRBJ2-7, with TRBD1 matching 11 bases. The CDR3 consists of 15 residues. CDR1 is SGHTS, CDR2 YDEGEE, per germline. V gave up 3 bases and J gave up 4 bases; unmatched junction bases: 6. This CDR3 reads CASSSRDRGRYEQYF. The CDR3, as DNA: TGTGCCAGCAGCTCCCGGGACAGGGGGAGGTACGAGCAGTACTTC.

This clone appeared once. The genes are TRBV18 and TRBJ1-3; unclear D gene. The V end was cut by 4 bases, the J end by 0 bases, with 13 bases between. The CDR3 totals 16 residues. The germline CDR1 and CDR2 sequences are KGHSH and LQKENI. For the CDR3, the DNA is TGTGCCAGCTCACTCGGAAGACCCCTCTCTGGAAACACCATATATTTT. It translates to CASSLGRPLSGNTIYF.